This T cell receptor beta chain was documented in a study of blood T cell repertoires in COVID-19. Study context: The study drew acute and convalescent COVID-19 samples from the United States, Italy and Spain. In each case, the material was cDNA or gDNA derived from T cells, B-cell-depleted T cells, or PBMCs.

The CDR3 length is 17 residues. Germline assignment: CDR1 LNHDA and CDR2 SQIVND (reference sequence). Trimming cost V 6 bases and J 8 bases, with 26 bases left between them. Measured with immunoSEQ multiplex PCR; TCRdb has only the in-frame clones, and not every one. The data contain under 300,000 clones, 65% to 85% of them singletons. This chain uses TRBV19 with TRBJ2-1; perhaps TRBD2 as D (6 bases). Sequencing used peripheral blood. This TCR derives from a man at least 80 years old with acute or convalescent COVID-19. This CDR3 reads CASRPPEPGRRGDEQFF. In nucleotides, the CDR3 is TGTGCCAGTAGGCCCCCAGAGCCGGGACGGCGGGGTGATGAGCAGTTCTTC.